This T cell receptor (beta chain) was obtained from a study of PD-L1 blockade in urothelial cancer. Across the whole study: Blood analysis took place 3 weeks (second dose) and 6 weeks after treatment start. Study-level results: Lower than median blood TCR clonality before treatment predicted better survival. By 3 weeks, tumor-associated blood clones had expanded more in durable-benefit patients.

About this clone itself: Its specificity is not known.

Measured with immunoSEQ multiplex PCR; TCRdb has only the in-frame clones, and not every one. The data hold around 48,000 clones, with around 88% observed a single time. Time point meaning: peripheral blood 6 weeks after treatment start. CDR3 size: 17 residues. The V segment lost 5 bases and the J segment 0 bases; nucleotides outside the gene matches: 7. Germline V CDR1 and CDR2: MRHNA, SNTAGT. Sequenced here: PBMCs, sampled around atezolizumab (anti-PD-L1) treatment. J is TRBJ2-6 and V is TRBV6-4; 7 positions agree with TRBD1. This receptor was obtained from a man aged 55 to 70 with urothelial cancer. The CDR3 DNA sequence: TGTGCCAGCAGTCGACAGGGCCCCCCCTCTGGGGCCAACGTCCTGACTTTC. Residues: CASSRQGPPSGANVLTF.